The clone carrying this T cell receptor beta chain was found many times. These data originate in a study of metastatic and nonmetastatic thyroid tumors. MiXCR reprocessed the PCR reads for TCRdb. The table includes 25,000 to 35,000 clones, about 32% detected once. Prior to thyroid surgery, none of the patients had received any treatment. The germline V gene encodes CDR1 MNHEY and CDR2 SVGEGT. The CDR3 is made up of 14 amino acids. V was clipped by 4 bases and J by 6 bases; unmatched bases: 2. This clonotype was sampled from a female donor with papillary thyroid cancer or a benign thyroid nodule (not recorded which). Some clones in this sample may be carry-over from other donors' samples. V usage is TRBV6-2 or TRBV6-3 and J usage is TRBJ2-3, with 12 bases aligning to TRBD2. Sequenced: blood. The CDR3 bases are TGTGCCAGCAGTTCTAGCGGGGGGGCCGATACGCAGTATTTT. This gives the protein CASSSSGGADTQYF.